This TCR beta chain was sequenced in a study of beta chain features in type 1 diabetes. General observations from the study: Here, the possible influence of HLA type (on TCRB rearrangement) remained unresolved.

Expressed TCRB transcripts were sequenced because the entire RNA isolate underwent reverse transcription. TCRdb's table, derived via immunoSEQ multiplex PCR, lists solely in-frame clones and lacks some. The sample holds 400,000 to 450,000 clones, 11% to 15% seen once. This clone was recorded a few times. Its specificity is unknown. With 1 base removed from V and 7 bases from J, the gap between germline ends came to 10 bases. The CDR3 consists of 13 residues. Germline V gene lookup returns CDR1 MGHRA and CDR2 YSYEKL. Sample: naive CD4+ T cells from blood. The chain recombines TRBV4-1 with TRBJ2-5; a possible D gene is TRBD1 (6 bases). The clonotype comes from a man aged 30-40 years in good health. CDR3 in DNA: TGCGCCAGCAGCCAAGTTGAGGGGGTGACCCAGTACTTC. Its protein product is CASSQVEGVTQYF.